The 22 T cell receptor beta chains below all came from one sample that was sequenced in a study of blood T cell repertoires in COVID-19. Produced via immunoSEQ multiplex PCR; TCRdb's table is partial and in-frame only. Counted here are approximately 46,000 clones, more than 70% occurring once; the ten biggest clones make up around 4.2%. The sequencing input was peripheral blood. These receptors originate from a woman in her seventies with acute or convalescent COVID-19.

The gene calls are TRBV7-8 and TRBJ2-7; weak D call: TRBD1 (5 bases). CDR3 length: 17 residues. CDR1 and CDR2 (germline): SGHVS, FQNEAQ. Trimming shortened V by 6 bases and J by 5 bases, and 26 bases separated the two germline ends. In nucleotides, the CDR3 is TGTGCCAGCAGTCCAGGGTGGAGCGCCCTAGGAAACGACGAGCAGTACTTC. Translated, it gives CASSPGWSALGNDEQYF.

V gene TRBV28 combines with J gene TRBJ1-1; D call uncertain. The CDR3 extends over 14 amino acids. Deletions cut 5 bases from V and 6 bases from J, with 16 bases between. Germline lookup yields CDR1 MDHEN and CDR2 SYDVKM. Here the CDR3 reads CASSGPATVAEAFF. The CDR3 coding sequence is TGTGCCAGCAGTGGGCCTGCTACGGTGGCTGAAGCTTTCTTT. Looking up the rest from reference TRBV28 and TRBJ1-1 gives the full variable domain: DVKVTQSSRYLVKRTGEKVFLECVQDMDHENMFWYRQDPGLGLRLIYFSYDVKMKEKGDIPEGYSVSREKKERFSLILESASTNQTSMYLCASSGPATVAEAFFGQGTRLTVV.

This chain links TRBV6-5 with TRBJ1-5, with 8 bases that match TRBD1. CDR1 and CDR2 from the germline V gene are MNHEY and SVGAGI. V was clipped by 7 bases and J by 9 bases; unmatched bases: 11. CDR3 size: 14 residues. DNA for the CDR3: TGTGCCAGCAACTACGGGACAGGTATTCCGCCCCAGCATTTT. Its translation is CASNYGTGIPPQHF.

This chain uses TRBV9 with TRBJ2-7; 7 bases match TRBD1. Per germline, CDR1 SGDLS and CDR2 YYNGEE. This CDR3 is 14 amino acids long. J was trimmed by 2 bases and V by 7 bases; bases with no gene match: 9. The CDR3 is CASSPGQLTYEQYF. As DNA, the CDR3 is TGTGCCAGCTCCCCGGGACAGCTAACCTACGAGCAGTACTTC.

V gene TRBV7-9 combines with J gene TRBJ2-3; 9 positions match TRBD2. V trimming: 5 bases; J trimming: 4 bases; junction bases outside the gene matches: 10. The CDR3 has 16 amino acids. Per the germline V gene, CDR1 is SEHNR and CDR2 is FQNEAQ (reference sequence). CDR3 nucleotide sequence: TGTGCCAGCAGCCCTCTTCTAGCGGGAAAGTCAGATACGCAGTATTTT. The encoded protein is CASSPLLAGKSDTQYF.

This clone was observed a single time. V usage is TRBV27 and J usage is TRBJ2-2; D not certain. With 4 bases removed from V and 5 bases from J, the gap between germline ends came to 17 bases. In germline, CDR1 is MNHEY, CDR2 SMNVEV (reference sequence). The CDR3 runs 16 residues. This CDR3 is CASSSYSLPSTGELFF. The CDR3 nucleotides read TGTGCCAGCAGTTCCTATAGCCTCCCATCGACCGGGGAGCTGTTTTTT.

The V gene is TRBV7-2, the J gene TRBJ1-6; D is undetermined. Trimming took off 1 base at V and 10 bases at J, with 5 bases between the two ends. The CDR3 has 12 residues. Germline values: CDR1 SGHTA, CDR2 FQGNSA. The CDR3 region has the DNA TGTGCCAGCAGCTTAGGTAGCTCACCCCTCCACTTT. Translating it yields CASSLGSSPLHF.

The chain combines TRBV11-2 with TRBJ2-5; 8 positions agree with TRBD2. The CDR3 sequence is 14 residues long. After removal of 5 bases from V and 5 bases from J, the junction contained 7 bases not matched to a gene. In germline, CDR1 is SGHAT, CDR2 FQNNGV. In DNA form, the CDR3 reads TGTGCCAGCAGCGAAGGACTAGCTGGGGAGACCCAGTACTTC. It yields the protein CASSEGLAGETQYF.

This clone has a handful of counts. The V gene is TRBV6-5, the J gene TRBJ2-4; possible D gene TRBD2, 5 bases. The CDR3 consists of 13 residues. CDR1 and CDR2 from the germline V gene are MNHEY and SVGAGI. Trimming pared 8 bases from V and 1 base from J, leaving 9 bases between. The CDR3 loop is CASGEWAKNIQYF. CDR3 nucleotides: TGTGCCAGCGGGGAGTGGGCCAAAAACATTCAGTACTTC.

The rearrangement joins TRBV10-3 to TRBJ2-7, with a tentative D call TRBD2 (5 bases). The CDR3 is made up of 11 amino acids. The germline CDR1 and CDR2 sequences are ENHRY and SYGVKD. The germline V and J ends were trimmed by 8 bases and 6 bases, with 11 bases remaining between them. CDR3 coding DNA: TGTGCCATCGTTGGGAGCGGCGAGCAGTACTTC. This gives the protein CAIVGSGEQYF.

The gene calls are TRBV29-1 and TRBJ1-1; possible D gene TRBD1, 6 bases. V was cut by 5 bases and J by 0 bases, with 10 bases left in between. Germline CDR1 and CDR2: SQVTM and ANQGSEA. CDR3 length: 13 residues. Here the CDR3 DNA reads TGCAGCGTTAGCAGGGGCATGAACACTGAAGCTTTCTTT. This sequence encodes CSVSRGMNTEAFF.

The V call is TRBV18, the J call TRBJ1-1; possibly TRBD1 for D (5 bases). Germline V gives CDR1 KGHSH, CDR2 LQKENI. With 2 bases removed from V and 6 bases from J, the gap between germline ends came to 7 bases. This CDR3 comprises 12 residues. The CDR3 reads CASSPAGPEAFF. The CDR3 nucleotides read TGTGCCAGCTCACCAGCGGGGCCTGAAGCTTTCTTT.

The rearrangement joins TRBV18 to TRBJ1-3; D is perhaps TRBD1 (5 bases). From germline, CDR1 is KGHSH and CDR2 LQKENI. V was cut by 1 base and J by 0 bases, with 13 bases left in between. This CDR3 comprises 17 residues. Here the CDR3 reads CASSPQSGHSSGNTIYF. CDR3 coding DNA: TGTGCCAGCTCACCACAATCCGGACATAGCTCTGGAAACACCATATATTTT.

The V and J genes are TRBV28 and TRBJ1-2; the D gene is possibly TRBD1 (5 bases). Germline V CDR1 and CDR2: MDHEN, SYDVKM. The CDR3 has 14 amino acids. Trimming shortened V by 3 bases and J by 8 bases, and 16 bases separated the two germline ends. The CDR3 bases are TGTGCCAGCAGTTTGGGGGGAACCTCAGGGGGCTACACCTTC. Translating gives CASSLGGTSGGYTF.

The chain uses TRBV6-2 or TRBV6-3 and TRBJ1-5; the D gene is possibly TRBD1 (6 bases). Trimming took 0 bases from V and 1 from J, leaving 19 bases between them. Germline-derived CDR1 and CDR2 are MNHEY and SVGEGT. The CDR3 is made up of 19 amino acids. CDR3: CASSYSARTSRGSNQPQHF. The DNA of the CDR3 is TGTGCCAGCAGTTACTCCGCGCGGACTTCCAGGGGAAGCAATCAGCCCCAGCATTTT.

The CDR3 reads CAISVGQSGNTIYF. The CDR3 DNA is TGTGCCATCAGTGTTGGGCAATCTGGAAACACCATATATTTT. The chain links TRBV10-3 to TRBJ1-3; the D is unclear. CDR3 length equals 14 residues. V lost 4 bases to trimming and J lost 1 base, with 8 bases between them. Germline V lookup: CDR1 ENHRY, CDR2 SYGVKD.

This sequence joins TRBV11-2 and TRBJ2-2; 10 bases are a match to TRBD2. The CDR3 has 16 amino acids. Germline CDR1 is SGHAT and CDR2 is FQNNGV. V was clipped by 3 bases and J by 1 base; unmatched bases: 2. The CDR3 region is CASSFTSGENTGELFF. The CDR3 DNA is TGTGCCAGCAGCTTCACTAGCGGGGAGAACACCGGGGAGCTGTTTTTT.

The chain employs TRBV27 and TRBJ1-1; 10 bases align to TRBD1. The ends lost 6 bases at V and 3 bases at J; junction bases unmatched: 7. The V gene's germline CDR1 is MNHEY and CDR2 SMNVEV (reference sequence). The CDR3 consists of 15 residues. The CDR3 region has the DNA TGTGCCAGCAGAAGAGGGGACAGGGGAGACACTGAAGCTTTCTTT. Protein: CASRRGDRGDTEAFF.

This CDR3 reads CASSPRAGGLNEQYF. The CDR3 DNA follows: TGCGCCAGCAGCCCTCGGGCGGGAGGGCTCAACGAGCAGTACTTC. The rearrangement uses TRBV5-1 and TRBJ2-7, with 9 bases fitting TRBD2. Germline V gene sequence: CDR1 SGHRS, CDR2 YFSETQ. V trimming: 4 bases; J trimming: 5 bases; junction bases outside the gene matches: 10. CDR3 length equals 15 residues.

This rearrangement joins TRBV7-2 to TRBJ2-3, with TRBD2 matching over 9 bases. The germline CDR1 and CDR2 sequences are SGHTA and FQGNSA. Unmatched junction bases numbered 13, after V lost 6 bases and J lost 0 bases. The CDR3 has 18 residues. The CDR3 here is CASRTLAGNVASTDTQYF. CDR3 coding DNA: TGTGCCAGCAGAACACTAGCGGGTAACGTCGCTAGCACAGATACGCAGTATTTT. Full variable domain (missing parts from reference TRBV7-2 and TRBJ2-3): GAGVSQSPSNKVTEKGKDVELRCDPISGHTALYWYRQSLGQGLEFLIYFQGNSAPDKSGLPSDRFSAERTGGSVSTLTIQRTQQEDSAVYLCASRTLAGNVASTDTQYFGPGTRLTVL.

The J gene is TRBJ1-2, the V gene TRBV6-5; D is possibly TRBD1 (6 bases). V lost 5 bases, J lost 4 bases, and 11 bases lay in between. CDR1 and CDR2 from the germline V gene are MNHEY and SVGAGI. This CDR3 comprises 13 residues. The CDR3 nucleotides read TGTGCCAGCAGTCAGCGGGACACCTATGGCTACACCTTC. Translating gives CASSQRDTYGYTF.

This clone was detected a few times. The chain uses TRBV7-9 and TRBJ1-1, with 9 bases fitting TRBD1. The V segment lost 4 bases and the J segment 1 base; nucleotides outside the gene matches: 7. Germline V gene sequence: CDR1 SEHNR, CDR2 FQNEAQ (reference sequence). The length of the CDR3 is 16 residues. CDR3 residues: CASSSSDRGRNTEAFF. The CDR3 DNA sequence: TGTGCCAGCAGCTCAAGCGACAGGGGGAGGAACACTGAAGCTTTCTTT.